The 8 T cell receptor beta chains in this list originate from one sample, sequenced in a study of cytomegalovirus exposure and HLA in healthy donors. In the PCR, 60 Vbeta and 13 Jbeta primers were used. Profiled with immunoSEQ multiplex PCR; TCRdb holds only in-frame clones, not every one. Found here are about 76,000 clones, under 80% of them singletons; the top ten hold about an eighth. The sample consisted of PBMCs. These TCRs come from a male donor in good health and CMV-seropositive.

The chain couples TRBV2 to TRBJ2-5, with TRBD1 identical over 9 bases. CDR3 length equals 18 residues. Trimming at V came to 1 base and at J to 0 bases, leaving 9 bases not matched to a gene. The V gene's germline CDR1 is SNHLY and CDR2 FYNNEI. CDR3 in DNA: TGTGCCAGCAGTGAAGGGGACAGGGTAATAGTGGACCAAGAGACCCAGTACTTC. Amino acid sequence: CASSEGDRVIVDQETQYF.

V usage is TRBV7-2 and J usage is TRBJ2-5; D is possibly TRBD2 (5 bases). Germline V gene sequence: CDR1 SGHTA, CDR2 FQGNSA. This CDR3 comprises 16 residues. With 3 bases removed from V and 2 bases from J, the gap between germline ends came to 16 bases. The CDR3 DNA is TGTGCCAGCAGCTTGATCCCCGGGGTGGTTCAAGAGACCCAGTACTTC. Translation: CASSLIPGVVQETQYF.

This chain links TRBV18 with TRBJ1-1; TRBD1 might be the D (6 bases). There are 13 residues in the CDR3. Germline V gives CDR1 KGHSH, CDR2 LQKENI. V was trimmed by 7 bases and J by 5 bases, leaving 14 bases between them. The CDR3 DNA follows: TGTGCCAGCTTTCCAGGGGTTAAGACTGAAGCTTTCTTT. It specifies CASFPGVKTEAFF.

The V and J genes are TRBV28 and TRBJ1-2; TRBD1 aligns across 9 bases. From germline, CDR1 is MDHEN and CDR2 SYDVKM. The ends lost 5 bases at V and 3 bases at J; junction bases unmatched: 4. The CDR3 has 14 amino acids. CDR3 DNA: TGTGCCAGCAGTACTGGGACAGGGTACTATGGCTACACCTTC. It is translated as CASSTGTGYYGYTF.

This sequence joins TRBV13 and TRBJ2-5; 7 positions agree with TRBD1. J lost 5 bases, V lost 2 bases, and 5 bases had no gene match. This CDR3 has 14 residues. Germline V gene sequence: CDR1 PRHDT, CDR2 FYEKMQ (reference sequence). The CDR3 sequence is CASSLTGAGETQYF. DNA for the CDR3: TGTGCCAGCAGCTTAACAGGGGCCGGGGAGACCCAGTACTTC.

Concerning this clone: At one end, the junction sequence differs from germline, possibly due to a read error. In DNA form, the CDR3 reads TGTGCCAGCAGAGAAGGACAGAGAAATCAGCCCCAGCATTTT. Translation: CASREGQRNQPQHF. This rearrangement joins TRBV6-1 to TRBJ1-5; maybe TRBD1 (6 bases). Per germline, CDR1 MNHNS and CDR2 SASEGT. This CDR3 comprises 14 residues.

The genes are TRBV28 and TRBJ2-3; the D is unclear. This CDR3 region has 15 residues. V lost 3 bases to trimming and J lost 0 bases, with 10 bases between them. Germline values: CDR1 MDHEN, CDR2 SYDVKM. CDR3 in amino acids: CASSFGFGSTDTQYF. For the CDR3, the DNA is TGTGCCAGCAGTTTCGGGTTCGGTAGCACAGATACGCAGTATTTT.

J is TRBJ2-3 and V is TRBV7-2, with a possible D match to TRBD2 (5 bases). The CDR3 runs to 17 residues. Germline assignment: CDR1 SGHTA and CDR2 FQGNSA. V lost 4 bases and J lost 0, with 17 bases in between. In DNA, the CDR3 is TGTGCCAGCAGCTCTCAAATTAGCGTACTCAGCACAGATACGCAGTATTTT. This encodes CASSSQISVLSTDTQYF.